This T cell receptor (beta chain) was profiled in a study of graft-versus-host responses after intestinal transplantation. Generated by immunoSEQ multiplex PCR, the TCRdb table keeps only in-frame clones and is missing some. This table has roughly 90,000 clones, about 88% appearing once. Comments on this clone: Its antigen is currently unknown.

CDR1 and CDR2 from the germline V gene are MDHEN and SYDVKM. Unmatched junction bases numbered 5, after V lost 8 bases and J lost 9 bases. The CDR3 contains 13 residues. The receptor was isolated from a human donor who was the organ donor for an intestinal transplant. The sample was unstimulated CD4+ T cells sorted from spleen or lymph node cells, taken before transplant. V is TRBV28 and J is TRBJ2-1, with 12 bases fitting TRBD1. The CDR3 bases are TGTGCCAGCGGGGACAGGGGGCTGGGTGAGCAGTTCTTC. Translation: CASGDRGLGEQFF.